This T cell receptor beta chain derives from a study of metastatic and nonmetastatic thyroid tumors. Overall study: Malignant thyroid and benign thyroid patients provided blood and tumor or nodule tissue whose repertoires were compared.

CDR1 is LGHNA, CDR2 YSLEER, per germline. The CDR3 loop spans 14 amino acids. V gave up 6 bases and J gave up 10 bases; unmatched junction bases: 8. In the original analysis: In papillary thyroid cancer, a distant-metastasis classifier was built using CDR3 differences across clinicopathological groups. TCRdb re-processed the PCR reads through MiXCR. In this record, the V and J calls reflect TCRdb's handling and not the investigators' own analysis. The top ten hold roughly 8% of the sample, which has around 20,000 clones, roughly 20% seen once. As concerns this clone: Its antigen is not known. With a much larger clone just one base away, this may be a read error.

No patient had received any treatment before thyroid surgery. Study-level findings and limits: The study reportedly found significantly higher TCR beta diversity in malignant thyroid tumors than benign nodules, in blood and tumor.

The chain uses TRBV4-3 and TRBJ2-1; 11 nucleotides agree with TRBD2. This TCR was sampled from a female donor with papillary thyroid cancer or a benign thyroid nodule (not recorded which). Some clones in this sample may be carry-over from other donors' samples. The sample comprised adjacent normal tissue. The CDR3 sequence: CASSRGLADSEQFF. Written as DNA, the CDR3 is TGCGCCAGCAGTCGGGGACTAGCGGATTCAGAGCAGTTCTTC.